This is a list of T cell receptor beta chains from one sample in a study of PD-1 blockade in mismatch repair-deficient tumors. Which antigens these TCRs recognize remains unknown. TCRdb's table, derived via immunoSEQ multiplex PCR, lists solely in-frame clones and lacks some. In the table there are several thousand clones, more than 85% of which are singletons. The sample consisted of cells cultured in vitro, taken from a patient treated with pembrolizumab. These receptors were taken from an adult with mismatch repair-deficient cancer. Each CDR3 is given with its conserved first and last residue. D genes are given only for firm matches. Some rows mark clone size as missing; the rest say once, few, many or name a class of expanded clone.

.	TRBJ2-1	TRBD1	TRBV4-2	TGTGCCAGCAGCCACGAACCGGGACAGGGAACGGGGAATGAGCAGTTCTTC	CASSHEPGQGTGNEQFF
once	TRBJ2-3	TRBD2	TRBV19	TGTGCCAGTAGTTTAGCGGGAGGGCCGGGCACAGATACGCAGTATTTT	CASSLAGGPGTDTQYF
.	TRBJ2-1	TRBD2	TRBV6-5	TGTGCCAGCGCACTAGCGGATGCCTACAATGAGCAGTTCTTC	CASALADAYNEQFF
.	TRBJ2-6	.	TRBV28	TGTGCCAGCAGTTTTGGTCGAGTAAGGCGGACTGGGGCCAACGTCCTGACTTTC	CASSFGRVRRTGANVLTF
.	TRBJ2-3	.	TRBV9	TGTGCCAGCAGCGTAGGTCCCAGCGGGAGCACAGATACGCAGTATTTT	CASSVGPSGSTDTQYF
.	TRBJ2-1	.	TRBV28	TGTGCCAGCAGTTACCCGGCGAAGAATGAGCAGTTCTTC	CASSYPAKNEQFF
.	TRBJ2-7	TRBD1	TRBV9	TGTGCCAGCAGCGTAGACCCCAACAGGGGGACCTACGAGCAGTACTTC	CASSVDPNRGTYEQYF
.	TRBJ1-5	.	TRBV7-8	TGTGCCAGCAGCTTAGCGATGGATCAGCCCCAGCATTTT	CASSLAMDQPQHF
.	TRBJ2-7	.	TRBV28	TGTGCCAGTCGTTTTACAGGAGCCTACGAGCAGTACTTC	CASRFTGAYEQYF
.	TRBJ2-1	.	TRBV28	TGTGCCAGCAGTTTAGAGGGACGGATCAATGAGCAGTTCTTC	CASSLEGRINEQFF
once	TRBJ2-3	TRBD2	TRBV4-2	TGTGCCAGCACGGACCCCGGGACTAGCCCCACAGATACGCAGTATTTT	CASTDPGTSPTDTQYF
.	TRBJ2-2	TRBD2	TRBV7-7	TGTGCCAGCAGCCCAAGACTAGCGGGAGGAGTCACCGGGGAGCTGTTTTTT	CASSPRLAGGVTGELFF
.	TRBJ2-1	.	TRBV28	TGTGCCAGCAGTTTAAGCGAGAGCGGTACCTACAATGAGCAGTTCTTC	CASSLSESGTYNEQFF
few	TRBJ2-1	TRBD2	TRBV2	TGTGCCAGCAGAAGGACTAGGATCAGCTACAATGAGCAGTTCTTC	CASRRTRISYNEQFF
.	TRBJ2-1	TRBD2	TRBV28	TGTGCCAGCAGAAAAGGGCTAGCGGGAGGAACGTCCTACAATGAGCAGTTCTTC	CASRKGLAGGTSYNEQFF
.	TRBJ2-7	.	TRBV28	TGTGCCAGCAGTTTCCCTCTCTCCTACGAGCAGTACTTC	CASSFPLSYEQYF
once	TRBJ2-7	TRBD1	TRBV6-5	TGTGCCAGCAGATCACCGGGACAGGAGTCCTACGAGCAGTACTTC	CASRSPGQESYEQYF